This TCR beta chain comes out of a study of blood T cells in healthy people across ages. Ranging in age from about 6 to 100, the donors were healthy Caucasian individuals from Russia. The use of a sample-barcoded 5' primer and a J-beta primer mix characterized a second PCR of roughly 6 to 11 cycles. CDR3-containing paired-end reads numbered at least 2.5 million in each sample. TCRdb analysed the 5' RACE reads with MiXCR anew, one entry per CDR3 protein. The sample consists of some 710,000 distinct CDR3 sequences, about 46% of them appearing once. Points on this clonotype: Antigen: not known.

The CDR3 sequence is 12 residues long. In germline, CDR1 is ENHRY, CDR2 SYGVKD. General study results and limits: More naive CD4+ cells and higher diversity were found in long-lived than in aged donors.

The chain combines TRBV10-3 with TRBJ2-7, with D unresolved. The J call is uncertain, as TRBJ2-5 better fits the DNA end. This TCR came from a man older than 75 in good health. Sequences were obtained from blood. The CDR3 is CAISELGETQYF. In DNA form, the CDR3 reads TGTGCCATCAGTGAATTGGGGGAGACCCAGTACTTC.